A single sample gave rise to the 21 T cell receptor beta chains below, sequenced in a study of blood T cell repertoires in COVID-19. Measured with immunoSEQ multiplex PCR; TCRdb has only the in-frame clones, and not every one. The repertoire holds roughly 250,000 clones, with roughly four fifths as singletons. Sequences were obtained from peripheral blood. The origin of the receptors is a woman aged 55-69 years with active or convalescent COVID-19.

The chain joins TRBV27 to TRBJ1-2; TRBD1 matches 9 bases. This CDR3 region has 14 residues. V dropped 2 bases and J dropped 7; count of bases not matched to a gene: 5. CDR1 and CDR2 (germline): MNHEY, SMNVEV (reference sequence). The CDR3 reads CASSLRDRVGGYTF. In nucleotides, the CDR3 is TGTGCCAGCAGTTTAAGGGACAGGGTTGGTGGCTACACCTTC.

The CDR3 sequence: CASSQERYNEKLFF. The CDR3 DNA follows: TGCGCCAGCAGCCAAGAACGGTATAATGAAAAACTGTTTTTT. J is TRBJ1-4 and V is TRBV4-1; D gene ambiguous. Trimming took off 0 bases at V and 4 bases at J, with 6 bases between the two ends. CDR3 length equals 14 residues. The germline V gene has CDR1 MGHRA and CDR2 YSYEKL.

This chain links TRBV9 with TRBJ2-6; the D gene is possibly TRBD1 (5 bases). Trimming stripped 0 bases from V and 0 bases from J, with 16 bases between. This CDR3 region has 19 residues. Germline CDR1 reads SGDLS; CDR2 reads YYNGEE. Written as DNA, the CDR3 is TGTGCCAGCAGCGTAGAAGGCCACAGGCGATCCTCTGGGGCCAACGTCCTGACTTTC. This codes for CASSVEGHRRSSGANVLTF.

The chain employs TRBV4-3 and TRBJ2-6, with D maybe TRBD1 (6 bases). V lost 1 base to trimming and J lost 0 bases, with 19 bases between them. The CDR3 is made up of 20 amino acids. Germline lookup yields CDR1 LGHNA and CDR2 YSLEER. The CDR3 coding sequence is TGCGCCAGCAGCCAAGGAGGTTTCAGGGGAGTTACCTCTGGGGCCAACGTCCTGACTTTC. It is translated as CASSQGGFRGVTSGANVLTF.

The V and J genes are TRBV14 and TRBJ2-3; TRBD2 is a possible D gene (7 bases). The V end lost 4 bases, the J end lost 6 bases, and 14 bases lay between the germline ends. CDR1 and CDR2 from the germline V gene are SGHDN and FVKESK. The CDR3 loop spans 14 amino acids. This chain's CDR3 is CASSPSGGADTQYF. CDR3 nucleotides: TGTGCCAGCAGCCCCAGTGGGGGGGCCGATACGCAGTATTTT.

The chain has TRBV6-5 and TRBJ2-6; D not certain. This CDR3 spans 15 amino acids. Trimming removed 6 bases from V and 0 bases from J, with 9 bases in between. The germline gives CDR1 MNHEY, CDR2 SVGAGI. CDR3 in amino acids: CASSRGTSGANVLTF. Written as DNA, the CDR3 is TGTGCCAGCAGCCGAGGAACCTCTGGGGCCAACGTCCTGACTTTC.

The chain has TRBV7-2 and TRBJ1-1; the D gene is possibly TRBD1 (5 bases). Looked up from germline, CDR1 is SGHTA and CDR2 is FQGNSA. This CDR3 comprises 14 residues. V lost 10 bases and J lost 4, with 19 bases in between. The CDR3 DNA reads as TGTGCCATTAACATCCAGGGTAGCGGCACTGAAGCTTTCTTT. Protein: CAINIQGSGTEAFF. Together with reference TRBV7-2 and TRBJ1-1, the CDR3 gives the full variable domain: GAGVSQSPSNKVTEKGKDVELRCDPISGHTALYWYRQSLGQGLEFLIYFQGNSAPDKSGLPSDRFSAERTGGSVSTLTIQRTQQEDSAVYLCAINIQGSGTEAFFGQGTRLTVV.

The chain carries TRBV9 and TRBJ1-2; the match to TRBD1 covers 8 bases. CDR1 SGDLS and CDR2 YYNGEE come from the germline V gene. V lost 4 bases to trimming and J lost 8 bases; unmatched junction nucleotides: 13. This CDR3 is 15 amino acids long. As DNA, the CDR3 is TGTGCCAGCAGCACCACAGGGGGACACGGAGGGGGCTACACCTTC. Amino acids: CASSTTGGHGGGYTF.

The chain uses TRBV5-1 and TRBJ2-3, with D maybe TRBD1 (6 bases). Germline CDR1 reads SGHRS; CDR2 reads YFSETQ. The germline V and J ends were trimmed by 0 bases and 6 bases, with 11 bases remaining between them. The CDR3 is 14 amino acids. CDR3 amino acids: CASSLDRARDTQYF. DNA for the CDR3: TGCGCCAGCAGCTTGGACAGGGCTAGGGATACGCAGTATTTT.

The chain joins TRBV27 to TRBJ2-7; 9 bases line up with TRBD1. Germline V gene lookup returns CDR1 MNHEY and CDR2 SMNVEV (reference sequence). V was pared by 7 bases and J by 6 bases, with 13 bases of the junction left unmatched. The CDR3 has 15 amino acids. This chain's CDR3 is CASKFLSDRGSEQYF. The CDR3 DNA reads TGTGCCAGCAAATTCCTTTCGGACAGGGGAAGCGAGCAGTACTTC.

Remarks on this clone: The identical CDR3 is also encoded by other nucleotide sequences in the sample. CDR3 in amino acids: CASSPSGQPNEKLFF. The CDR3 DNA sequence: TGTGCCAGCTCACCTAGCGGACAACCTAATGAAAAACTGTTTTTT. The chain combines TRBV18 with TRBJ1-4; maybe TRBD1 (5 bases). CDR3 length: 15 residues. Germline loops: CDR1 KGHSH, CDR2 LQKENI. V lost 3 bases and J lost 3, with 11 bases in between.

The CDR3 loop is CASSVGLAGEDEQYF. The CDR3 DNA is TGTGCCAGCAGCGTAGGACTAGCGGGGGAAGACGAGCAGTACTTC. The genes are TRBV9 and TRBJ2-7; 12 bases are shared with TRBD2. CDR3 length: 15 amino acids. Germline V gene lookup returns CDR1 SGDLS and CDR2 YYNGEE. J lost 5 bases, V lost 0 bases, and 3 bases had no gene match.

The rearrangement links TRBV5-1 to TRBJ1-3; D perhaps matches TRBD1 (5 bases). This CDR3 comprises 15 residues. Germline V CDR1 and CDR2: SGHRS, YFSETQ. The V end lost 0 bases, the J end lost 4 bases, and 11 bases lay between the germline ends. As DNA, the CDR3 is TGCGCCAGCAGCTTGGCCTTTACAGGAGGAAACACCATATATTTT. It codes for CASSLAFTGGNTIYF. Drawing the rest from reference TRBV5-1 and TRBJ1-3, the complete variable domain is KAGVTQTPRYLIKTRGQQVTLSCSPISGHRSVSWYQQTPGQGLQFLFEYFSETQRNKGNFPGRFSGRQFSNSRSEMNVSTLELGDSALYLCASSLAFTGGNTIYFGEGSWLTVV.

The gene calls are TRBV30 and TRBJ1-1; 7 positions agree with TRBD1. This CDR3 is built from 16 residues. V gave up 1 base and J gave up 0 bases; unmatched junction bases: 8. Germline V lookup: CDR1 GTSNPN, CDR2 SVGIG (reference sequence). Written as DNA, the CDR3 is TGTGCCTGGAGTGGGGGACAGACGGGGGTGAACACTGAAGCTTTCTTT. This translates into CAWSGGQTGVNTEAFF.

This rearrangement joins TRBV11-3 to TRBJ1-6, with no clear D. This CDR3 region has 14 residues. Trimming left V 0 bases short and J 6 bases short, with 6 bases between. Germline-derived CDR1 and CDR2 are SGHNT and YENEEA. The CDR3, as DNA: TGTGCCAGCAGCTTAGAGTCCGTTAATTCACCCCTCCACTTT. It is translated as CASSLESVNSPLHF.

The CDR3 region has the DNA TGTGCCAGCAGCTTAACCCGGACAGTCCCTGAAGCTTTCTTT. It specifies CASSLTRTVPEAFF. The rearrangement uses TRBV11-2 and TRBJ1-1; D possibly corresponds to TRBD1 (6 bases). The CDR3 is 14 amino acids. Germline assignment: CDR1 SGHAT and CDR2 FQNNGV. Trimming cost V 2 bases and J 6 bases, with 13 bases left between them. Complete variable domain (other parts from reference TRBV11-2 and TRBJ1-1): EAGVAQSPRYKIIEKRQSVAFWCNPISGHATLYWYQQILGQGPKLLIQFQNNGVVDDSQLPKDRFSAERLKGVDSTLKIQPAKLEDSAVYLCASSLTRTVPEAFFGQGTRLTVV.

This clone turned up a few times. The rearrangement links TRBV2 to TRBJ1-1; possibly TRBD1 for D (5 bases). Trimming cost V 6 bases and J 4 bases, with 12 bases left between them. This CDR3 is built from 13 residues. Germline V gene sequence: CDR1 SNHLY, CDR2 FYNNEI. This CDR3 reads CASRGWGGTEAFF. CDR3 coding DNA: TGTGCCAGCAGAGGGTGGGGGGGCACTGAAGCTTTCTTT.

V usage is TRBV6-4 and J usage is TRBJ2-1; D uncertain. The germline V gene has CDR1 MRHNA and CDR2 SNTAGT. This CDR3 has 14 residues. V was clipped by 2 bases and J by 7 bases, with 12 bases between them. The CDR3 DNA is TGTGCCAGCAGTGACGGTAGTAACGTGAATGAGCAGTTCTTC. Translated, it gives CASSDGSNVNEQFF.

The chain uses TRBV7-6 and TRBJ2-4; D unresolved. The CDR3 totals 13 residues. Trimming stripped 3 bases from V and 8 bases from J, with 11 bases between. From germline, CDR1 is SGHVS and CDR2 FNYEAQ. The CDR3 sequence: CASSLGPEDIQYF. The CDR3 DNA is TGTGCCAGCAGCTTGGGTCCCGAGGACATTCAGTACTTC.

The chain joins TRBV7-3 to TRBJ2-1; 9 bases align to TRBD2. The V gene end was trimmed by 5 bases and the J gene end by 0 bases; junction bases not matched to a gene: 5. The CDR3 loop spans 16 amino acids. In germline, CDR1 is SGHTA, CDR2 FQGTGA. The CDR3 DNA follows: TGTGCCAGCAGCCGCCTAGCGGGGAGCTCCTACAATGAGCAGTTCTTC. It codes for CASSRLAGSSYNEQFF.

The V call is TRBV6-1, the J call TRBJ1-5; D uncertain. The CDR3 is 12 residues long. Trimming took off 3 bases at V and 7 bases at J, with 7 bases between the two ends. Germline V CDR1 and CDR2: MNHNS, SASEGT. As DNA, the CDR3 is TGTGCCAGCAGTGATGCGCCCCAGCCCCAGCATTTT. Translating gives CASSDAPQPQHF.